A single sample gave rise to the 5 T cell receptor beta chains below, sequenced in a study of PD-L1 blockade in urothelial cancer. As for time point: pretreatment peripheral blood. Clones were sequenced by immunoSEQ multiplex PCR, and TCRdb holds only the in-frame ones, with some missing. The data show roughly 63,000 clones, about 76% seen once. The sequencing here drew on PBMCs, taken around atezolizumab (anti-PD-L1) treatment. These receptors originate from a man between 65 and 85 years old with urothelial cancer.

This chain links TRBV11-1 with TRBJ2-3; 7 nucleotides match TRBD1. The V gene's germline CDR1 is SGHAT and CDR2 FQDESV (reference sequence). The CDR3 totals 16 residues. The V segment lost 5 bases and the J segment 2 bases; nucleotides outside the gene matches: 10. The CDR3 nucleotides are TGTGCCAGCAGCAGACGACAGGGTCTCAACACAGATACGCAGTATTTT. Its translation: CASSRRQGLNTDTQYF.

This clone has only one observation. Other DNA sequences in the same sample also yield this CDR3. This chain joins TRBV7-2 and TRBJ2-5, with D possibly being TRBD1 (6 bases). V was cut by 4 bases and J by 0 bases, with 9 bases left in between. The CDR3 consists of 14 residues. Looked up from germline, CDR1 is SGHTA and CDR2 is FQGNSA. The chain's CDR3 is CASSSDRYQETQYF. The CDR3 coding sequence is TGTGCCAGCAGCTCGGACAGATACCAAGAGACCCAGTACTTC.

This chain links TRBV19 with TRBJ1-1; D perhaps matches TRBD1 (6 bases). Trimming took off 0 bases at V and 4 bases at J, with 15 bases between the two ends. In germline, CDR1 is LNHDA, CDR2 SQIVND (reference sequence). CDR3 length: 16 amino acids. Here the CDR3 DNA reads TGTGCCAGTAGTATAGATTCCGCAGGGGTGGCCACTGAAGCTTTCTTT. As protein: CASSIDSAGVATEAFF.

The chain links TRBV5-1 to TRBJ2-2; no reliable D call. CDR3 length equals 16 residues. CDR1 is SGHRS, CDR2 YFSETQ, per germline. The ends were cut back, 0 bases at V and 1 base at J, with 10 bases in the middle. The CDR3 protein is CASSLAQPMNTGELFF. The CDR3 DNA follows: TGCGCCAGCAGCTTGGCACAGCCTATGAACACCGGGGAGCTGTTTTTT.

CDR3 loop: CASRKGTGPTDTQYF. The CDR3 nucleotides are TGTGCCAGCAGGAAAGGGACAGGTCCCACAGATACGCAGTATTTT. V usage is TRBV6-4 and J usage is TRBJ2-3, with 8 bases fitting TRBD1. Per germline, CDR1 MRHNA and CDR2 SNTAGT. V gave up 6 bases and J gave up 2 bases; unmatched junction bases: 7. This CDR3 region has 15 residues.